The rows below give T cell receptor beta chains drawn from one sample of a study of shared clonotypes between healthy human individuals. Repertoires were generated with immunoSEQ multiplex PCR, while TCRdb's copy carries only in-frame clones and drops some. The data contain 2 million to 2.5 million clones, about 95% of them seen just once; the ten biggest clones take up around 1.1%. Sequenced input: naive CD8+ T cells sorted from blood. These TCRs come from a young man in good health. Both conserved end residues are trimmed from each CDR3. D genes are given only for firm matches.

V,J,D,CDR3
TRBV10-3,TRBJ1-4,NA,AISESLGLDEKLF
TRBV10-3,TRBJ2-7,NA,AITSSGVTEQY
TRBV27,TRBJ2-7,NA,ASSPSSGEGSYEQY
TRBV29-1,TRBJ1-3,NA,SGLISGNTIY
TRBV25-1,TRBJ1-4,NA,ASRSPGGEKLF
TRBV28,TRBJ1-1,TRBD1,ASSPWRTGNRSDTEAF
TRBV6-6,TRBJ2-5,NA,ASSYLTAHQETQY
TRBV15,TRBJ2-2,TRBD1,ATGPTGGTGELF
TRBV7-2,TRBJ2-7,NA,ASSFGRASYEQY
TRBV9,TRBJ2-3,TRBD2,ASSPKTSGASTDTQY
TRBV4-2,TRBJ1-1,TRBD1,ASSHGQDLGAEAF
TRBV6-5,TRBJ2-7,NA,ASSLTGTYEQY
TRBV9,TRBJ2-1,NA,ASSARGPPYNEQF
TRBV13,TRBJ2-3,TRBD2,ASSLGTSGNPDTQY
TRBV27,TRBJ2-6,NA,ASSLLQGTGANVLT
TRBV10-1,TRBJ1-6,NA,ASSESRGSSPLH
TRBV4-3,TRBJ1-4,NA,ASSPVLGEKLF
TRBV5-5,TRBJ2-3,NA,ASSFLSTASTDTQY
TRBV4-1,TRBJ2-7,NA,ASSLKQGLYEQY
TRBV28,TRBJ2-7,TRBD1,ASSTRSVNRGSYEQY
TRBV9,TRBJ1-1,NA,ASSLQEVTEAF
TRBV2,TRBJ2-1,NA,ARKLPGQQF
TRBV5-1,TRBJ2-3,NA,ASSLVGLLTDTQY
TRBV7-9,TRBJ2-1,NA,ASSSPDSSSYNEQF
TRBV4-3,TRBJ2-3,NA,ASSQDIGDWLYTDTQY
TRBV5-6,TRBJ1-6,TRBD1,ASSPGQLPLH
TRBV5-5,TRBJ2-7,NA,ASSFFAGQPDEQY
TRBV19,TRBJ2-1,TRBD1,ASSILGQGYNEQF
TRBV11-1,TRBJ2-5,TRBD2,ASSVAGDEETQY
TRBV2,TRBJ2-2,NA,ASRPWGAGGELF
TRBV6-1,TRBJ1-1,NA,ASSDNPGGPEAF
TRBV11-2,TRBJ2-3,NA,ASSLGGGGLDTQY
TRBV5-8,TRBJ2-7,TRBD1,ASRIGQGGEQY
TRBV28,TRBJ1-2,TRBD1,ASLDQGAYGYT
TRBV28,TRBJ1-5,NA,ASSLRGGAQPQH
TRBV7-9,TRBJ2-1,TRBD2,ASSLDSGAYNEQF
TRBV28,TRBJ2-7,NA,ASSSSVRFSYEQY
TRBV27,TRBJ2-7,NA,ASSPWGPSYEQY
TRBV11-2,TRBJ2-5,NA,ASSFGVETQY
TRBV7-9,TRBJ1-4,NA,ASSLAERGSNEKLF
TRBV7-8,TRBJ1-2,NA,ASSFGEGNGYT
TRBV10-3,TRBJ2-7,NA,AISESGAEQY
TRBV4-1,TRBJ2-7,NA,ASSQDPGHLYEQY
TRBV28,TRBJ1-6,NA,ASSFWQGNSPLH
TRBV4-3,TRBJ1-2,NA,ASSRVLGEDYGYT
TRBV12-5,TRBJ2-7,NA,ASGLEGGHEQY